The rows below give T cell receptor beta chains drawn from one sample of a study of cytomegalovirus exposure and HLA in healthy donors. Generated by immunoSEQ multiplex PCR, the TCRdb table keeps only in-frame clones and is missing some. The sample contains approximately 69,000 clones, about 80% of which appear only once. Source material: PBMCs. These TCRs come from a young man in good health and CMV-seronegative. CDR3s include the opening cysteine and the closing phenylalanine or tryptophan. The order of the fields is D gene, V gene, clone size, J gene, CDR3 DNA, CDR3 protein. The D gene is left open where the match is weak. The listing skips clone size in some rows; elsewhere it reads once, few, many or a size class.

>TRBD1|TRBV2|once|TRBJ1-5
TGTGCCAGCAGTGAGTACAGGGGGACTCAGCCCCAGCATTTT
CASSEYRGTQPQHF
>TRBD1|TRBV7-8|NA|TRBJ1-2
TGTGCCAGCAGCTTCGGGACAGACTTTAACTATGGCTACACCTTC
CASSFGTDFNYGYTF
>NA|TRBV11-2|NA|TRBJ2-2
TGTGCCAGCAGCCTCAGGGTTTCCGGGGAGCTGTTTTTT
CASSLRVSGELFF
>TRBD2|TRBV5-1|NA|TRBJ2-3
TGCGCCAGTTCCTCAGGACTAGCGGGGGGGTCGGGGGGAGATACGCAGTATTTT
CASSSGLAGGSGGDTQYF
>NA|TRBV5-1|NA|TRBJ1-1
TGCGCCAGCAGCTTGGCCGCCGGACAAAACTTGAACACTGAAGCTTTCTTT
CASSLAAGQNLNTEAFF
>NA|TRBV14|few|TRBJ2-5
TGTGCCAGCAGCCAAGACAGGGTTCGGGAGACCCAGTACTTC
CASSQDRVRETQYF
>TRBD2|TRBV7-2|NA|TRBJ2-1
TGTGCCAGCAGCTTAGACCGGGGCGGGGGGCCATACAATGAGCAGTTCTTC
CASSLDRGGGPYNEQFF
>NA|TRBV15|few|TRBJ2-3
TGTGCCACCAGCAGAGATGGACTTGAAGCGGATACGCAGTATTTT
CATSRDGLEADTQYF
>TRBD1|TRBV30|NA|TRBJ2-7
TGTGCCTGGAGTCGACAGGGGAACGAGCAGTACTTC
CAWSRQGNEQYF
>NA|TRBV6-4|NA|TRBJ1-5
TGTGCCAGCGCAGGGTATCAGACGAATCAGCCCCAGCATTTT
CASAGYQTNQPQHF
>TRBD1|TRBV28|NA|TRBJ1-1
TGTGCCAGCAGTTTTGGGGACAGACAGAACACTGAAGCTTTCTTT
CASSFGDRQNTEAFF
>NA|TRBV7-8|NA|TRBJ2-5
TGTGCCAGCAGCGCAGGGGCCGCCCAAGAGACCCAGTACTTC
CASSAGAAQETQYF
>NA|TRBV19|NA|TRBJ1-6
TGTGCCAGTAGTATGGGGCGCGATAATTCACCCCTCCATTTT
CASSMGRDNSPLHF
>TRBD1|TRBV7-9|NA|TRBJ1-2
TGTGCCAGCAGCTTTGCCGGGACAGGGGACGGCTACACCTTC
CASSFAGTGDGYTF
>NA|TRBV28|NA|TRBJ2-6
TGTGCCAGCAGTTTTCAGGCAGGTGGGGCCAACGTCCTGACTTTC
CASSFQAGGANVLTF
>TRBD2|TRBV7-6|NA|TRBJ2-5
TGTGCCAGCAGCTCGGGACTAGACGCAGAGACCCAGTACTTC
CASSSGLDAETQYF
>TRBD1|TRBV5-1|NA|TRBJ1-2
TGCGCCAGCAGCCTACAGGGGGATGACTATGGCTACACCTTC
CASSLQGDDYGYTF
>TRBD1|TRBV5-1|NA|TRBJ1-3
TGCGCCAGCAGCTTAACCAGGGGGCTTGGAAACACCATATATTTT
CASSLTRGLGNTIYF
>NA|TRBV6-1|few|TRBJ1-1
TGTGCCAGCAGTGACAGTACGAACACTGAAGCTTTCTTT
CASSDSTNTEAFF
>TRBD1|TRBV5-4|few|TRBJ1-1
TGTGCCAGCAGCCTGGACAGGGGGAGTTACACTGAAGCTTTCTTT
CASSLDRGSYTEAFF
>TRBD1|TRBV10-3|NA|TRBJ1-1
TGTGCCATCAGTGGAGGGACAGATTGGGGCACTGAAGCTTTCTTT
CAISGGTDWGTEAFF
>TRBD2|TRBV11-1|NA|TRBJ2-2
TGTGCCAGCAGCTTAATAGCGGGGAACACCGGGGAGCTGTTTTTT
CASSLIAGNTGELFF
>TRBD2|TRBV30|NA|TRBJ2-3
TGTGCCTGGGGCCCGACTAGCGATGCTTCTGGGGGTACGCAGTATTTT
CAWGPTSDASGGTQYF
>NA|TRBV7-6|NA|TRBJ2-2
TGTGCCAGCAGCTTAGCTGAGGCCCCGACCGGGGAGCTGTTTTTT
CASSLAEAPTGELFF
>NA|TRBV27|NA|TRBJ1-6
TGTGCCAGCAGTTTCACAGAGAGTTATAATTCACCCCTCCACTTT
CASSFTESYNSPLHF
>TRBD1|TRBV6-1|NA|TRBJ1-1
TGTGCCAGCTTGATGGACAGGGCAGGGACTGAAGCTTTCTTT
CASLMDRAGTEAFF
>TRBD1|TRBV19|NA|TRBJ1-1
TGTGCCAGTAGTACGGACAGGGTGAACACTGAAGCTTTCTTT
CASSTDRVNTEAFF
>NA|TRBV10-1|few|TRBJ2-1
TGCGCCAGCACCCCAACTGGGGGCAAAGGGGTCAATGAGCAGTTCTTC
CASTPTGGKGVNEQFF
>TRBD2|TRBV28|NA|TRBJ2-7
TGTGCCAGCAGTTTATTGTACAGGACTAGCTCCTACGAGCAGTACTTC
CASSLLYRTSSYEQYF
>NA|TRBV11-2|NA|TRBJ2-2
TGTGCCAGCAGCCTAAGTAGCGGGGAGCTGTTTTTT
CASSLSSGELFF
>TRBD1|TRBV6-1|NA|TRBJ1-3
TGTGCCAGCAGTGAGGGGACAGCTGGAAACACCATATATTTT
CASSEGTAGNTIYF
>TRBD2|TRBV7-8|NA|TRBJ2-3
TGTGCCAGCAGCTTAGGAGGACTAGCGGTCACAGATACGCAGTATTTT
CASSLGGLAVTDTQYF
>TRBD1|TRBV7-2|NA|TRBJ2-2
TGTGCCAGCAGCTTAATGGCAGGGGGCGCAATCGGGGAGCTGTTTTTT
CASSLMAGGAIGELFF
>NA|TRBV4-1|NA|TRBJ1-5
TGCGCCAGCAGCCAAGACGGGGGGCTTGGCAATCAGCCCCAGCATTTT
CASSQDGGLGNQPQHF
>NA|TRBV30|few|TRBJ2-3
TGTGCCTTCCAGCGGTATAGCACAGATACGCAGTATTTT
CAFQRYSTDTQYF
>TRBD2|TRBV7-2|once|TRBJ2-1
TGTGCCAGCAGGCAAGCTGGGGGGGCCTACAATGAGCAGTTCTTC
CASRQAGGAYNEQFF
>TRBD1|TRBV5-1|NA|TRBJ2-2
TGCGCCAGCAGTCCCGGACAGGGTAACACCGGGGAGCTGTTTTTT
CASSPGQGNTGELFF
>TRBD2|TRBV25-1|NA|TRBJ2-2
TGTGCCAGCAGTGAGTGGGGGGGAGGCACCGGGGAGCTGTTTTTT
CASSEWGGGTGELFF
>NA|TRBV4-1|NA|TRBJ2-1
TGCGCCAGCAGCCAAGGACGAGGGTTGAAGGGGCAGTTCTTC
CASSQGRGLKGQFF
>TRBD2|TRBV5-6|once|TRBJ2-7
TGTGCCAGCAGTTACCCCGGGACTAGCGGGGTCGAGCAGTACTTC
CASSYPGTSGVEQYF
>TRBD1|TRBV27|few|TRBJ1-5
TGTGCCAGCAGACGGACAGGGGGAAGCAATCAGCCCCAGCATTTT
CASRRTGGSNQPQHF
>NA|TRBV28|few|TRBJ1-5
TGTGCCAGCAGGGCCCTTTTAAAGCCCCAGCATTTT
CASRALLKPQHF
>NA|TRBV19|NA|TRBJ2-1
TGTGCCAGTAGTATATCGACAGGCTCCTACAATGAGCAGTTCTTC
CASSISTGSYNEQFF
>NA|TRBV18|NA|TRBJ1-4
TGTGCCAGCTCACCCACTCAAAGTGAAAAACTGTTTTTT
CASSPTQSEKLFF
>NA|TRBV29-1|NA|TRBJ1-1
TGCAGCGTTGATCCGTCGGGGTCAGGCGTCCTAACTGGTGAAGCTTTCTTT
CSVDPSGSGVLTGEAFF
>NA|TRBV18|NA|TRBJ2-3
TGTGCCAGCTCACCAGGCAGCACAGATACGCAGTATTTT
CASSPGSTDTQYF
>NA|TRBV7-3|NA|TRBJ1-1
TGTGCCAGCATAAGTCGTGCGACTGAAGCTTTCTTT
CASISRATEAFF
>NA|TRBV6-1|NA|TRBJ1-6
TGTGCCAGCAGTGTCCGCGACATTAATTCACCCCTCCACTTT
CASSVRDINSPLHF
>NA|TRBV29-1|NA|TRBJ1-1
TGCAGCGTTGAAGAACCTCGGGGGAGGGCTTTCTTT
CSVEEPRGRAFF
>TRBD1|TRBV9|NA|TRBJ2-7
TGTGCCAGCAGCGTAGGGACAGGGGGTGTGTACGAGCAGTACTTC
CASSVGTGGVYEQYF